These T cell receptor beta chains were read from a single sample in a study of circulating CD8 cells and anti-PD-1 response in melanoma. One entry per CDR3 protein, called by TCRdb with MiXCR from the reads. The repertoire holds about 680 distinct CDR3 sequences, with 6.5% to 9% as singletons. Sequenced here: CD8+ T cells from PBMCs, sampled at baseline or after one month of anti-PD-1 therapy (not recorded which). The source of these receptors is a human donor with melanoma. CDR3s include the opening cysteine and the closing phenylalanine or tryptophan. Each record gives: D gene, J gene, clone size, V gene, CDR3 DNA, CDR3 protein. D genes are given only for firm matches. Clone size is given for some rows only: seen once, a few or many times, or a class if the clone is expanded.

- TRBJ1-2 medium-sized TRBV4-3 TGCGCCAGCAGCCCACAGCCCGGGGCAGCCTATGGCTACACCTTC CASSPQPGAAYGYTF
- TRBJ2-4 medium-sized TRBV24-1 TGTGCCACCAAACGCCCGGGCCCCGAGCAATTC CATKRPGPEQF
- TRBJ2-1 medium-sized TRBV27 TGTGCCAGCCAGGACAGCCAAATTCCTCACAATGAGCAGTTCTTC CASQDSQIPHNEQFF
- TRBJ1-5 medium-sized TRBV5-6 TGTGCCAGCAGCTTGGGTAGGGATGATCAGCCCCAGCATTTT CASSLGRDDQPQHF
TRBD1 TRBJ2-7 few TRBV4-3 TGCGCCAGCAGCCAAGACGCCATAGGACAGGGGTACGAGCAGTACTTC CASSQDAIGQGYEQYF
- TRBJ2-3 medium-sized TRBV11-2 TGTGCCAGCAGCTTAACAGGGAAATCAGATACGCAGTATTTT CASSLTGKSDTQYF
- TRBJ2-3 medium-sized TRBV7-6 TGTGCCAGCAGCTTAGGCGGTAGCTCAGATACGCAGTATTTT CASSLGGSSDTQYF
- TRBJ2-1 medium-sized TRBV12-3/TRBV12-4 TGTGTCAGCAGTTTGAGTTACGGGGGCCAAGAGCAGTTCTTC CVSSLSYGGQEQFF
TRBD2 TRBJ2-1 - TRBV19 TGTGCCAGTAGTATAGCCCTAGCGGCCCCCTACAATGAGCAGTTCTTC CASSIALAAPYNEQFF
- TRBJ1-4 large TRBV27 TGTGCCAGCAGTTTCAGTGGGACTTCAGAAAAACTGTTTTTT CASSFSGTSEKLFF
- TRBJ1-6 medium-sized TRBV20-1 TGCAGTGCTAGAGATTGGGAGACGGGCTCCACCGGATCACCCCTCCACTTT CSARDWETGSTGSPLHF
TRBD2 TRBJ2-1 medium-sized TRBV6-5 TGTGCCAGCAGTTACATTAGCGGGGGAGAGCAGTTCTTC CASSYISGGEQFF
- TRBJ2-3 medium-sized TRBV12-3/TRBV12-4 TGTGCCAGCAGCCCGGGACCGATCCCAGATACGCAGTATTTT CASSPGPIPDTQYF
- TRBJ1-1 medium-sized TRBV25-1 TGTGCCAGCAGTGAATTGGGGACTGAAGCTTTCTTT CASSELGTEAFF
- TRBJ2-5 medium-sized TRBV21-1 TGTGCCAGCAGCCCGGGGCGAACCCAGTACTTC CASSPGRTQYF
- TRBJ2-3 medium-sized TRBV18 TGTGCCAGCTCACCACGACCTTATACGCAGTATTTT CASSPRPYTQYF
- TRBJ1-5 medium-sized TRBV19 TGTGCCAGTAGTATAGGTGGTCAGCCCCAGCATTTT CASSIGGQPQHF
- TRBJ1-5 few TRBV15 TGTGCCACCAGCAGAGATTGGCAGGTCAATCAGCCCCAGCATTTT CATSRDWQVNQPQHF
- TRBJ2-7 large TRBV27 TGTGCCAGCAGTTTAATCTACGAGCAGTACTTC CASSLIYEQYF
- TRBJ1-5 large TRBV2 TGTGCCAGCAGAGCCGGGAATCAGCCCCAGCATTTT CASRAGNQPQHF
TRBD1 TRBJ2-1 medium-sized TRBV20-1 TGCAGTGCTAGACTCACCGGGACAGGCTACAATGAGCAGTTCTTC CSARLTGTGYNEQFF
- TRBJ1-2 - TRBV19 TGTGCCAGTAGTATATTTGAGGGAGGCTACACCTTC CASSIFEGGYTF
- TRBJ1-1 few TRBV19 TGTGCCAGTAGTATGGGCACTGAAGCTTTCTTT CASSMGTEAFF
- TRBJ2-5 medium-sized TRBV9 TGTGCCAGCAGCTCAGAGCGCTTCCAAGAGACCCAGTACTTC CASSSERFQETQYF
- TRBJ2-7 medium-sized TRBV19 TGTGCCAGTAGTACCGCCTACGAGCAGTACTTC CASSTAYEQYF
- TRBJ1-2 medium-sized TRBV12-5 TGTGCTAGTGGTCCCCAGGGAGGCTACACCTTC CASGPQGGYTF
- TRBJ1-1 large TRBV2 TGTGCCAGCAGTGAACTCATGAACACTGAAGCTTTCTTT CASSELMNTEAFF
- TRBJ2-1 - TRBV19 TGTGCCAGCACCACAGGGCGCAATGAGCAGTTCTTC CASTTGRNEQFF
TRBD1 TRBJ2-7 - TRBV7-2 TGTGCCAGCACGGACAGGTACCACGAGCAGTACTTC CASTDRYHEQYF
- TRBJ1-6 medium-sized TRBV27 TGTGCCAGCGCTTCCAATACAGTCTCCTATAATTCACCCCTCCACTTT CASASNTVSYNSPLHF
- TRBJ2-1 medium-sized TRBV12-3/TRBV12-4 TGTGCCAGCAGTTTGAGTTACGGGGGCCAAGAGCAGTTCTTC CASSLSYGGQEQFF
- TRBJ2-6 medium-sized TRBV2 TGTGCCAGCAGTGAAACGTCGACCAACGTCCTGACTTTC CASSETSTNVLTF
- TRBJ1-2 - TRBV27 TGTGCCAGCAGTTTGGCAGGTGACCTATGGGGCTACACCTTC CASSLAGDLWGYTF
- TRBJ2-3 large TRBV20-1 TGCAGTGCTAGCGAGCTAGGTGGGACAGATACGCAGTATTTT CSASELGGTDTQYF
- TRBJ1-2 - TRBV6-6 TGTGCCAGCAGTTCCGGGGGGGAGGGAGCCTATGGCTACACCTTC CASSSGGEGAYGYTF